This T cell receptor beta chain appears in the sequencing data of a study of CD8+ T cells in alopecia areata. Turning to the study itself: The tofacitinib course ran for 6 to 18 months and was followed by 6 months off drug.

As part of sample collection, lesional scalp punch biopsies and peripheral blood were taken from alopecia areata patients. cDNA reverse transcribed from extracted RNA served as the sequencing template. Generated by immunoSEQ multiplex PCR, the TCRdb table keeps only in-frame clones and is missing some. There are 61,000 or so clones in the sample; about 96% occur only once, and 20% to 30% lies in the top ten. Germline assignment: CDR1 MNHEY and CDR2 SVGAGI. V dropped 2 bases and J dropped 2 bases, with 6 bases sitting between them. This CDR3 has 13 amino acids. This sequence joins TRBV6-5 and TRBJ1-1; unclear D gene. Material: CD8+ T cells sorted from blood, obtained at week 0. The receptor was isolated from a human donor with alopecia areata. The CDR3, as DNA: TGTGCCAGCAGTTACATAGGAAACACTGAAGCTTTCTTT. Its translation: CASSYIGNTEAFF.